This entry describes one TCR beta chain. Its target is unknown. This sample was included in a study of T cell responses to AZD1222 COVID-19 vaccine. The CDR3 sequence is 15 residues long. Germline V CDR1 and CDR2: ENHRY, SYGVKD. The ends were cut back, 3 bases at V and 5 bases at J, with 14 bases in the middle. Study results and limitations: Baseline seropositives among AZD1222 recipients totaled only five to seven.

Produced via immunoSEQ multiplex PCR; TCRdb's table is partial and in-frame only. The table records 80,000 or so clones, about 93% of them present only once. This chain links TRBV10-3 with TRBJ1-5; perhaps TRBD1 as D (6 bases). The starting material was peripheral blood, obtained on day 0 of MenACWY control vaccination. This receptor was identified in an adult in good health. The CDR3 sequence: CAISDPGTLDQPQHF. The CDR3 region has the DNA TGTGCCATCAGTGATCCCGGGACACTAGATCAGCCCCAGCATTTT.